This T cell receptor beta chain appears in the sequencing data of a study of glioma-infiltrating T cells after dendritic cell vaccination. Profiling relied on immunoSEQ multiplex PCR, and the TCRdb table lists in-frame clones only, not all of them. The sample has about 24,000 clones, 89% seen once; the top ten hold just under 3%. This sample's time point: after dendritic cell vaccination, including at tumor progression/relapse. The clonotype originates from a human donor with glioblastoma. Here the sequenced sample was blood, taken after dendritic cell vaccination.

This CDR3 is CASSTRLGSSYNEQFF. For the CDR3, the DNA is TGTGCCAGTAGTACTCGGCTTGGGAGCTCCTACAATGAGCAGTTCTTC. This chain connects TRBV19 to TRBJ2-1; TRBD2 might be the D (5 bases). V lost 4 bases and J lost 0, with 13 bases in between. The length of the CDR3 is 16 residues. Germline V gene data show CDR1 as LNHDA and CDR2 as SQIVND (reference sequence).